This paragraph covers one TCR beta chain sequence. All donors participated as healthy donors of bone marrow. This entry is derived from a study of cytomegalovirus exposure and HLA in healthy donors. Trimming at V came to 4 bases and at J to 4 bases, leaving 3 bases not matched to a gene. The CDR3 has 13 residues. CDR1 is SGDLS and CDR2 is YYNGEE in the germline V gene. This PCR relied on a set of 60 Vbeta primers and 13 Jbeta primers. TCRdb's table, derived via immunoSEQ multiplex PCR, lists solely in-frame clones and lacks some. The sample lists under 200,000 clones, approximately 75% occurring once. This receptor was identified in a woman younger than 30 in good health and CMV-seronegative. The sequencing sample was made of PBMCs. The chain carries TRBV9 and TRBJ2-3; 7 nucleotides line up with TRBD1. DNA of the CDR3: TGTGCCAGCAGCACAGGGGACGCAGATACGCAGTATTTT. Amino acid sequence: CASSTGDADTQYF.